One sample yielded the 7 T cell receptor beta chains listed below, sequenced in a study of cytomegalovirus exposure and HLA in healthy donors. The PCR contained 60 Vbeta and 13 Jbeta primers. Profiling relied on immunoSEQ multiplex PCR, and the TCRdb table lists in-frame clones only, not all of them. The sample lists some 110,000 clones, about 80% seen once, with 5.8% in the top ten. The sequenced material came from PBMCs. The receptors shown here come from a man aged 60 to 75 in good health and CMV-seropositive.

The CDR3 is CASSPGLAGGQETQYF. The CDR3, as DNA: TGTGCCAGCAGCCCCGGACTAGCGGGGGGGCAAGAGACCCAGTACTTC. V usage is TRBV9 and J usage is TRBJ2-5; the match to TRBD2 covers 15 bases. There are 16 residues in the CDR3. After removal of 4 bases from V and 2 bases from J, the junction contained 3 bases not matched to a gene. Germline lookup yields CDR1 SGDLS and CDR2 YYNGEE.

CDR3 sequence reads: CASSLGAGQRGTEAFF. The CDR3 DNA reads as TGTGCCAGCAGCCTAGGGGCAGGGCAAAGGGGGACTGAAGCTTTCTTT. The genes are TRBV5-4 and TRBJ1-1; possibly TRBD1 for D (6 bases). Germline CDR1 reads SGHNT; CDR2 reads YYREEE (reference sequence). V gave up 4 bases and J gave up 5 bases, with 21 bases separating them. This CDR3 comprises 16 residues.

This chain uses TRBV5-1 with TRBJ1-6; 9 bases align to TRBD1. The ends lost 7 bases at V and 5 bases at J; junction bases unmatched: 4. This CDR3 region has 14 residues. From germline, CDR1 is SGHRS and CDR2 YFSETQ. This chain's CDR3 is CASARTGDNSPLHF. The CDR3, as DNA: TGCGCCAGCGCGCGGACAGGGGATAATTCACCCCTCCACTTT.

This clone was seen only a few times. The chain is built from TRBV4-1 and TRBJ1-6, with a possible D match to TRBD1 (6 bases). Germline CDR1 reads MGHRA; CDR2 reads YSYEKL. The CDR3 runs to 14 residues. Trimming pared 4 bases from V and 13 bases from J, leaving 17 bases between. This chain's CDR3 is CASSLTDRDIPLHF. The DNA for the CDR3 is TGCGCCAGCAGCCTTACAGACCGGGACATTCCCCTCCACTTT.

The chain links TRBV9 to TRBJ1-4; tentatively, D is TRBD1 (6 bases). Trimming left V 0 bases short and J 4 bases short, with 13 bases between. Per the germline V gene, CDR1 is SGDLS and CDR2 is YYNGEE. This CDR3 comprises 16 residues. The CDR3: CASSVAGGQVNEKLFF. DNA for the CDR3: TGTGCCAGCAGCGTAGCGGGGGGGCAGGTTAATGAAAAACTGTTTTTT.

This clone was recorded once. This CDR3 fails to terminate in the conserved phenylalanine or tryptophan, so it likely reflects a read error. The V gene is TRBV11-2, the J gene TRBJ2-7; D perhaps matches TRBD1 (5 bases). The CDR3 length is 13 residues. Looked up from germline, CDR1 is SGHAT and CDR2 is FQNNGV. The V end lost 6 bases, the J end lost 1 base, and 10 bases lay between the germline ends. The CDR3 loop is CASRPHRSYEQYL. The DNA for the CDR3 is TGTGCCAGCAGACCCCACAGGTCCTACGAGCAGTACCTC.

The chain employs TRBV5-4 and TRBJ2-5, with D tentatively TRBD1 (5 bases). The CDR3 consists of 13 residues. With 0 bases removed from V and 5 bases from J, the gap between germline ends came to 8 bases. Germline V gives CDR1 SGHNT, CDR2 YYREEE (reference sequence). In nucleotides, the CDR3 is TGTGCCAGCAGCTTGGATAGGGGCGAGACCCAGTACTTC. Its translation is CASSLDRGETQYF. The whole variable domain, filled in from reference TRBV5-4 and TRBJ2-5, reads ETGVTQSPTHLIKTRGQQVTLRCSSQSGHNTVSWYQQALGQGPQFIFQYYREEENGRGNFPPRFSGLQFPNYSSELNVNALELDDSALYLCASSLDRGETQYFGPGTRLLVL.